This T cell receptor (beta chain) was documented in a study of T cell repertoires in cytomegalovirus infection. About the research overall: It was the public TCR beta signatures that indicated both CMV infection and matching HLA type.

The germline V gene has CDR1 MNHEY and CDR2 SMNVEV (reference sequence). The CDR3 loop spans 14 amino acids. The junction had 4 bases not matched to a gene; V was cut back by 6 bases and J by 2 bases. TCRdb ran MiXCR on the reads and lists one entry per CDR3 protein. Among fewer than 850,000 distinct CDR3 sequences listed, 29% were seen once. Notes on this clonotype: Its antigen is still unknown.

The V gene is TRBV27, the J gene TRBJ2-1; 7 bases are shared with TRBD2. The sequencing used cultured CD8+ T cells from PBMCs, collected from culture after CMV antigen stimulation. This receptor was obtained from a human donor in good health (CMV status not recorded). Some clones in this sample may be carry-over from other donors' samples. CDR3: CASRPGLTYNEQFF. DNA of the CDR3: TGTGCCAGCAGGCCGGGACTAACCTACAATGAGCAGTTCTTC.